The T cell receptor beta chain described here comes from a study of CD8+CD57+ T cells in acquired aplastic anemia. Study overall: DNA recovered from sorted CD4+ and CD8+ cells had a mean of approximately 3 ug.

The patients chosen for sequencing had shown expansion of CD8+CD57+ cells (detected by flow cytometry). Everyone among the patients had severe acquired aplastic anemia. Prior therapy had not been administered to any patient at the time of blood sampling. The template used for profiling TCR beta VDJ and CDR3 was genomic DNA. MiXCR, applied by TCRdb to the reads, yields one record per CDR3 protein. Found here are about 58,000 distinct CDR3 sequences, 55% to 70% of them singletons; the top ten hold under 20%. The CDR3 contains 16 residues. From germline, CDR1 is MDHEN and CDR2 SYDVKM. With V trimmed by 6 bases and J by 1 base, 6 bases remained unmatched.

Source material: sorted CD4+, CD8+, or CD8+CD57+ T cells (not recorded which) from PBMCs. J is TRBJ2-3 and V is TRBV28; the match to TRBD1 covers 11 bases. The receptor was isolated from a human donor with aplastic anemia. The CDR3 loop is CASSPGTGGGTDTQYF. The DNA for the CDR3 is TGTGCCAGCAGCCCCGGGACAGGGGGTGGCACAGATACGCAGTATTTT.